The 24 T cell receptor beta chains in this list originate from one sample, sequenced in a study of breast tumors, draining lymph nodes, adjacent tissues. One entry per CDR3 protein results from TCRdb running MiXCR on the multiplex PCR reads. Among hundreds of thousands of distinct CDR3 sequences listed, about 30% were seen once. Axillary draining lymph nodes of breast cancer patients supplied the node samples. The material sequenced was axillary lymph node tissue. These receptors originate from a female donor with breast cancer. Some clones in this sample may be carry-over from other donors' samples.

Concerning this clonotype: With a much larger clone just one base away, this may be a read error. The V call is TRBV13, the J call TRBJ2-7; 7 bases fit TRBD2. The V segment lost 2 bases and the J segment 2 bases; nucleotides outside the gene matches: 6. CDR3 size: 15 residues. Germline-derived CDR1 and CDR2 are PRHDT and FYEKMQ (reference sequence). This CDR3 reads CASSLPLAETYEQYF. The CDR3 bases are TGTGCCAGCAGCTTACCCCTAGCGGAGACCTACGAGCAGTACTTC.

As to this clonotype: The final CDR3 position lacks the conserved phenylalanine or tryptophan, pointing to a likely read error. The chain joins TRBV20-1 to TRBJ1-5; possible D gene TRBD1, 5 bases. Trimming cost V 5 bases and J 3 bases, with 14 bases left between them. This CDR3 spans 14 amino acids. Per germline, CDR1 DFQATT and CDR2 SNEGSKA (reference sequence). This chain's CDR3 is CSAPTPGLNQPQHL. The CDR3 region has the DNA TGCAGTGCTCCTACTCCGGGACTCAATCAGCCCCAGCATCTT.

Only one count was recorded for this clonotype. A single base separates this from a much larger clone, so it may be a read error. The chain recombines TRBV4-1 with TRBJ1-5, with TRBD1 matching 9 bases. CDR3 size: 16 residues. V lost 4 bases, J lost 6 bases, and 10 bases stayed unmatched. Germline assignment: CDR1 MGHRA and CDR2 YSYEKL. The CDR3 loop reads CASSPLDRGGSQPQHF. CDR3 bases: TGCGCCAGCAGCCCCCTCGACAGGGGGGGAAGTCAGCCCCAGCATTTT.

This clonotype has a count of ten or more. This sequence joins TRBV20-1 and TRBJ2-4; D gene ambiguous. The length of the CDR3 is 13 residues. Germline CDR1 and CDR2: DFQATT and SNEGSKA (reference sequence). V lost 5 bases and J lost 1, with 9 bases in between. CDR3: CSASEVAKNIQYF. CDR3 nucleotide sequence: TGCAGTGCTTCTGAGGTCGCCAAAAACATTCAGTACTTC.

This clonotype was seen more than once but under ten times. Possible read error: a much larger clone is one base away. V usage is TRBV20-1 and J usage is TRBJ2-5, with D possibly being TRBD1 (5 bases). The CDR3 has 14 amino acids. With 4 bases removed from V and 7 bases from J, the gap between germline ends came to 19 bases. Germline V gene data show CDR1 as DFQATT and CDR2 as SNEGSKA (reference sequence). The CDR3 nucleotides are TGCAGTGCTATTCAACGGAGCGCTGGGGCGACCCAGTACTTC. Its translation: CSAIQRSAGATQYF.

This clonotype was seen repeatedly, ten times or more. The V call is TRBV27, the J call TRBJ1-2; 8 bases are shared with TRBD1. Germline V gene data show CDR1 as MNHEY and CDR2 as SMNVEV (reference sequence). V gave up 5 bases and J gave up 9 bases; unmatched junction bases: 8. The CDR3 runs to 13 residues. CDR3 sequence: CASSPVRTGSYTF. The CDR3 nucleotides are TGTGCCAGCAGTCCCGTTAGGACAGGGAGCTACACCTTC.

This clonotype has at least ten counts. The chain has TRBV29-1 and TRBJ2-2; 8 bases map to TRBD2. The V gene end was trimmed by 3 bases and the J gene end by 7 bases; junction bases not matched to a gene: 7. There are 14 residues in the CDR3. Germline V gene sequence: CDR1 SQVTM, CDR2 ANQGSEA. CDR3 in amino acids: CSVDKRESVGELFF. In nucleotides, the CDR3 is TGCAGCGTTGATAAGCGGGAGAGTGTCGGGGAGCTGTTTTTT.

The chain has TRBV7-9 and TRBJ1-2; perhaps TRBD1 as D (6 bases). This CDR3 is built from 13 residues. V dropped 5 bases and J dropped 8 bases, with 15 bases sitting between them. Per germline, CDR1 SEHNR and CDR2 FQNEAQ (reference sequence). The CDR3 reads CASSPSGAIGYTF. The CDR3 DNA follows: TGTGCCAGCAGCCCCTCGGGGGCAATCGGCTACACCTTC.

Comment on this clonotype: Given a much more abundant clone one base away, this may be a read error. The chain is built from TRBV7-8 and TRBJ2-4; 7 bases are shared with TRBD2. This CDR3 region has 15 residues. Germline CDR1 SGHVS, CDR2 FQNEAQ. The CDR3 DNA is TGTGCCAGCAGCTTGAAGGGAGGGCGGGAAAACATTCAGCACTTC. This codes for CASSLKGGRENIQHF.

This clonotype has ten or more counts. The CDR3 sequence: CASRSGQISGNTIYF. The CDR3 DNA reads as TGTGCCAGCAGGTCAGGACAGATCTCTGGAAACACCATATATTTT. The chain has TRBV3-1 and TRBJ1-3, with D possibly matching TRBD1 (6 bases). The CDR3 length is 15 residues. Germline V gives CDR1 LGHDT, CDR2 YNNKEL (reference sequence). V was trimmed by 6 bases and J by 0 bases, leaving 12 bases between them.

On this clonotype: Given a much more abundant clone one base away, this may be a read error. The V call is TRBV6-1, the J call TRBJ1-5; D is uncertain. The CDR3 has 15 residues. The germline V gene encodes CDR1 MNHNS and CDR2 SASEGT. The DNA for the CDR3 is TGTGCCGGCAGTGAAGTCCCAGCCCTGTCTCAGCCCCAGCATTTT. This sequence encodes CAGSEVPALSQPQHF.

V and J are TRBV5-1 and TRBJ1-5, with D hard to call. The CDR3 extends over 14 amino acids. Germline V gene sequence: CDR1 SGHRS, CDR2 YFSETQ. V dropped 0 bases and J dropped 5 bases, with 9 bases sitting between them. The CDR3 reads CASSLGRLHQPQHF. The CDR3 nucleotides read TGCGCCAGCAGCTTGGGGAGGTTACATCAGCCCCAGCATTTT.

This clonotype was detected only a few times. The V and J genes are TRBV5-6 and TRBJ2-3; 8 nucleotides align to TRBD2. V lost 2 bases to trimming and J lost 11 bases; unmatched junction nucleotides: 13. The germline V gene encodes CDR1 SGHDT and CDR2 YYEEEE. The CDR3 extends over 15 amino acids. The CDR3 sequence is CASSLLADGDNEQYF. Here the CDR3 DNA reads TGTGCCAGCAGCTTACTAGCGGATGGGGACAATGAGCAGTATTTT.

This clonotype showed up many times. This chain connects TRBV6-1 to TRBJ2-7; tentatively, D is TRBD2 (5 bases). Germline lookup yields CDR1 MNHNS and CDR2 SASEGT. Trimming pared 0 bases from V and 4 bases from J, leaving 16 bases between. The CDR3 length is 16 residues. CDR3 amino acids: CASSEAHQEPGYEQYF. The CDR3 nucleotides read TGTGCCAGCAGTGAAGCGCATCAAGAGCCGGGGTACGAGCAGTACTTC.

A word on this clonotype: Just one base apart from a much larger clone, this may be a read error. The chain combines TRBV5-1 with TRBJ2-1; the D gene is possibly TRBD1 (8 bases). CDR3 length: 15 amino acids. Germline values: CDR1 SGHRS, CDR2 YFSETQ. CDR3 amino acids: CAGSATGGAYNEQFF. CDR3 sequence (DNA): TGCGCCGGCAGCGCAACAGGGGGGGCCTACAATGAGCAGTTCTTC.

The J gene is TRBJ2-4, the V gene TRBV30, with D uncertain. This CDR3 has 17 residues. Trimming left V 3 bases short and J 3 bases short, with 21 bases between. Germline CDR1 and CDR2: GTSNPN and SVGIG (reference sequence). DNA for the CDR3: TGTGCCTGGAGACGTGGAAGAGTGAAGTCAGGCAAAAACATTCAGTACTTC. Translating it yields CAWRRGRVKSGKNIQYF.

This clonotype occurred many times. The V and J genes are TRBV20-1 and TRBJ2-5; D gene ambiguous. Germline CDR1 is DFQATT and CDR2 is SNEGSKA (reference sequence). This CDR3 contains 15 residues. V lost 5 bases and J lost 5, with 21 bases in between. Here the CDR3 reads CSALPNGRAFETQYF. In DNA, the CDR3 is TGCAGTGCTCTCCCCAACGGTAGGGCTTTCGAGACCCAGTACTTC.

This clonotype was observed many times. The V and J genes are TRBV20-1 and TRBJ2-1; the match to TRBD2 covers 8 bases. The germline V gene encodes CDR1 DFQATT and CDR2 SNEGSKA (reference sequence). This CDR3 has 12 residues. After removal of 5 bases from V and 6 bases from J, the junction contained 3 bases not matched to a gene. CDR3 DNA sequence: TGCAGTGCTTCCGGGACTAGCAATGAGCAGTTCTTC. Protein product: CSASGTSNEQFF.

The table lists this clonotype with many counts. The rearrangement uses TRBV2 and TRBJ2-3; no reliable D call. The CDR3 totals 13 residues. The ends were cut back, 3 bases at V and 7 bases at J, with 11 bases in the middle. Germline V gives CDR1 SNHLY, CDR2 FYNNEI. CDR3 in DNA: TGTGCCAGCAGTGACGGGCGTTCTAATACGCAGTATTTT. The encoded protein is CASSDGRSNTQYF. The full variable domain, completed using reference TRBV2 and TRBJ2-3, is EPEVTQTPSHQVTQMGQEVILRCVPISNHLYFYWYRQILGQKVEFLVSFYNNEISEKSEIFDDQFSVERPDGSNFTLKIRSTKLEDSAMYFCASSDGRSNTQYFGPGTRLTVL.

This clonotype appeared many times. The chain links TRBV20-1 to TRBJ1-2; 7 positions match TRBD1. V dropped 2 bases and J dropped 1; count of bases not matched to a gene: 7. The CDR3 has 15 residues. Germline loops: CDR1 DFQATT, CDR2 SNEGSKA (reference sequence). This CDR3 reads CSARYGTAFNYGYTF. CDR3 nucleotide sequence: TGCAGTGCTAGATACGGGACAGCGTTTAACTATGGCTACACCTTC.

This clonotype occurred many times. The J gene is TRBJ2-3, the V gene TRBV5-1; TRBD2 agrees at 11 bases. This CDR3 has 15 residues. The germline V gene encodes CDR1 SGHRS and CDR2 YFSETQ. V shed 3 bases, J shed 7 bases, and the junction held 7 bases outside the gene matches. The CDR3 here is CASSSGLAECYTQYF. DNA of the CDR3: TGCGCCAGCAGCTCGGGACTAGCGGAGTGCTATACGCAGTATTTT.

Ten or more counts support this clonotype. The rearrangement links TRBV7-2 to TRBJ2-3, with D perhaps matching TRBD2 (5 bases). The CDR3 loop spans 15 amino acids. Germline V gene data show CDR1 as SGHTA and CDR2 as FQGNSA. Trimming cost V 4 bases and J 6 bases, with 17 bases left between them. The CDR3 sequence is CASSSLGSWRDTQYF. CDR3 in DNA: TGTGCCAGCAGCTCCCTAGGTAGCTGGAGGGATACGCAGTATTTT.

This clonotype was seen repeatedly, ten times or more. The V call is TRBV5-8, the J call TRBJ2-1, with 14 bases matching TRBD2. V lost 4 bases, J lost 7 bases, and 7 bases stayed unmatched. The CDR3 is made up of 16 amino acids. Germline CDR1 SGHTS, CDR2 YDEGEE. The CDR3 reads CASSKGTSGSWNEQFF. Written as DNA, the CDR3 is TGTGCCAGCAGCAAAGGGACTAGCGGGAGTTGGAATGAGCAGTTCTTC. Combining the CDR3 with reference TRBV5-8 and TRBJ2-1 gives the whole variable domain EAGVTQSPTHLIKTRGQQATLRCSPISGHTSVYWYQQALGLGLQFLLWYDEGEERNRGNFPPRFSGRQFPNYSSELNVNALELEDSALYLCASSKGTSGSWNEQFFGPGTRLTVL.

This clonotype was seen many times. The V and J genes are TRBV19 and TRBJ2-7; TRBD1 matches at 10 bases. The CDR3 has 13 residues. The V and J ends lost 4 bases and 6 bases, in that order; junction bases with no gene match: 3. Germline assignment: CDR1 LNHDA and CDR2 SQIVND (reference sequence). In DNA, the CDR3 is TGTGCCAGTAGTAGTGACAGGGGGCTCGAGCAGTACTTC. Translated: CASSSDRGLEQYF.